The sequence of this T cell receptor (beta chain) was determined in a study of blood T cell repertoires in COVID-19. Study background: Italy, Spain and the United States were the sources of the convalescent and acute COVID-19 samples.

Per the original data handling: How many nucleated cells were present was estimated from reference gene primer amplification. Profiled with immunoSEQ multiplex PCR; TCRdb holds only in-frame clones, not every one. The DNA was the basis for D and trimming; V, J and clone size are from that table. This table holds about 81,000 clones, 70% to 85% found once. Germline V gene lookup returns CDR1 SGHDT and CDR2 YYEEEE. CDR3 length equals 16 residues. The trim removed 0 bases at V and 7 bases at J, leaving 9 bases unmatched. Sequencing was done on a sample of peripheral blood. The chain couples TRBV5-6 to TRBJ1-5, with 8 bases that match TRBD1. This sequence was found in a human donor in a cohort sampled during active COVID-19. CDR3 amino acids: CASSLAAGWDRQPQHF. CDR3 sequence (DNA): TGTGCCAGCAGCTTGGCCGCGGGTTGGGACAGGCAGCCCCAGCATTTT. Using reference TRBV5-6 and TRBJ1-5 for the parts outside the CDR3, the full variable domain is DAGVTQSPTHLIKTRGQQVTLRCSPKSGHDTVSWYQQALGQGPQFIFQYYEEEERQRGNFPDRFSGHQFPNYSSELNVNALLLGDSALYLCASSLAAGWDRQPQHFGDGTRLSIL.